What follows are 26 T cell receptor beta chains derived from one specimen sequenced in a study of blood T cell repertoires in COVID-19 (dated by TCRdb to 2020 to 2022). The library was built by means of the immunoSEQ multiplex PCR assay. In TCRdb, the immuneACCESS table is reduced to in-frame sequences with V and J assigned. These tables do not hold every clone; where another copy was compared, an unresolved V gene accounts for under half, and the others remain unexplained. Within this sample are about 130,000 clones, with around 86% of them counted one time only. The top ten constitute more than 3.5% of the sample. What was sequenced was PBMCs or T cells enriched from blood (not recorded which). These receptors all stem from a man over 45 who had recovered from COVID-19.

This chain joins TRBV18 and TRBJ2-7; the D gene is possibly TRBD1 (5 bases). Trimming cost V 3 bases and J 3 bases, with 9 bases left between them. This CDR3 is built from 13 residues. Germline loops: CDR1 KGHSH, CDR2 LQKENI. The CDR3 coding sequence is TGTGCCAGCTCACCCTCGACAGACTACGAGCAGTACTTC. Its protein product is CASSPSTDYEQYF. Using reference TRBV18 and TRBJ2-7 for the parts outside the CDR3, the full variable domain is NAGVMQNPRHLVRRRGQEARLRCSPMKGHSHVYWYRQLPEEGLKFMVYLQKENIIDESGMPKERFSAEFPKEGPSILRIQQVVRGDSAAYFCASSPSTDYEQYFGPGTRLTVT.

The chain carries TRBV5-4 and TRBJ1-2; tentatively, D is TRBD1 (5 bases). This CDR3 is built from 13 residues. Trimming removed 1 base at V and 8 bases at J, with 12 bases between. Looked up from germline, CDR1 is SGHNT and CDR2 is YYREEE (reference sequence). The CDR3 coding sequence is TGTGCCAGCAGCTTGTCGGACACCCGAGGCTACACCTTC. Its protein product is CASSLSDTRGYTF.

This clone was found a few times. This chain joins TRBV5-6 and TRBJ1-1, with TRBD1 matching 8 bases. The germline V gene has CDR1 SGHDT and CDR2 YYEEEE. This CDR3 spans 15 amino acids. V dropped 0 bases and J dropped 2; count of bases not matched to a gene: 3. CDR3 sequence reads: CASSLGDRFNTEAFF. In DNA, the CDR3 is TGTGCCAGCAGCTTGGGGGACAGGTTCAACACTGAAGCTTTCTTT.

V is TRBV5-4 and J is TRBJ2-7; TRBD2 matches at 12 bases. The CDR3 has 16 residues. Germline loops: CDR1 SGHNT, CDR2 YYREEE (reference sequence). V gave up 4 bases and J gave up 7 bases; unmatched junction bases: 12. CDR3 coding DNA: TGTGCCAGCAGCGTCGGACTAGCGGGATATACCTCGGAGCAGTACTTC. Protein product: CASSVGLAGYTSEQYF.

The chain links TRBV5-1 to TRBJ2-7; 11 bases match TRBD2. V was clipped by 4 bases and J by 4 bases; unmatched bases: 7. This CDR3 comprises 15 residues. CDR1 is SGHRS and CDR2 is YFSETQ in the germline V gene. The CDR3, as DNA: TGCGCCAGCAGCCTCCCGACTAGCGGGATTTACGAGCAGTACTTC. Translating gives CASSLPTSGIYEQYF.

V gene TRBV18 combines with J gene TRBJ1-4; the match to TRBD1 covers 7 bases. Germline CDR1 is KGHSH and CDR2 is LQKENI. The CDR3 loop spans 13 amino acids. The trim removed 4 bases at V and 8 bases at J, leaving 4 bases unmatched. The CDR3 loop is CASSRGTAEKLFF. DNA of the CDR3: TGTGCCAGCTCACGAGGGACAGCGGAAAAACTGTTTTTT. Combining the CDR3 with reference TRBV18 and TRBJ1-4 gives the whole variable domain NAGVMQNPRHLVRRRGQEARLRCSPMKGHSHVYWYRQLPEEGLKFMVYLQKENIIDESGMPKERFSAEFPKEGPSILRIQQVVRGDSAAYFCASSRGTAEKLFFGSGTQLSVL.

The genes are TRBV28 and TRBJ1-1; no reliable D call. V shed 3 bases and J shed 7 bases, with 6 bases lying between them. CDR3 length: 11 residues. The germline CDR1 and CDR2 sequences are MDHEN and SYDVKM. CDR3 DNA sequence: TGTGCCAGCAGTTTCGCCAGTGAAGCTTTCTTT. Residues: CASSFASEAFF.

V gene TRBV2 combines with J gene TRBJ2-1; D gene unclear. Germline V CDR1 and CDR2: SNHLY, FYNNEI. The CDR3 loop spans 11 amino acids. Trimming shortened V by 7 bases and J by 6 bases, and 7 bases separated the two germline ends. CDR3 DNA sequence: TGTGCCAGCATTTCGGTCAATGAGCAGTTCTTC. It is translated as CASISVNEQFF. The full variable domain, with the rest looked up from reference TRBV2 and TRBJ2-1, is EPEVTQTPSHQVTQMGQEVILRCVPISNHLYFYWYRQILGQKVEFLVSFYNNEISEKSEIFDDQFSVERPDGSNFTLKIRSTKLEDSAMYFCASISVNEQFFGPGTRLTVL.

The V gene is TRBV5-4, the J gene TRBJ2-5; possible D gene TRBD1, 6 bases. CDR3 length: 16 amino acids. In germline, CDR1 is SGHNT, CDR2 YYREEE (reference sequence). V dropped 4 bases and J dropped 1 base, with 17 bases sitting between them. Here the CDR3 reads CASSPPGGRGQETQYF. The DNA of the CDR3 is TGTGCCAGCAGCCCCCCGGGTGGCAGGGGCCAAGAGACCCAGTACTTC.

V and J are TRBV10-3 and TRBJ1-3; 8 bases are shared with TRBD1. The CDR3 extends over 15 amino acids. J was trimmed by 0 bases and V by 4 bases; bases with no gene match: 2. The V gene's germline CDR1 is ENHRY and CDR2 SYGVKD. The CDR3 DNA reads as TGTGCCATCAGTGTTACAGGGGGCTCTGGAAACACCATATATTTT. It codes for CAISVTGGSGNTIYF.

This chain connects TRBV19 to TRBJ2-3; D possibly corresponds to TRBD2 (6 bases). Per germline, CDR1 LNHDA and CDR2 SQIVND (reference sequence). This CDR3 is built from 16 residues. Deletions cut 6 bases from V and 2 bases from J, with 18 bases between. The CDR3 sequence: CASRSEGASYTDTQYF. Written as DNA, the CDR3 is TGTGCCAGTAGATCGGAGGGCGCGTCTTACACAGATACGCAGTATTTT.

The chain recombines TRBV19 with TRBJ1-5; 10 bases fit TRBD1. Germline values: CDR1 LNHDA, CDR2 SQIVND (reference sequence). The CDR3 totals 19 residues. Germline trimming cut 3 bases from V and 0 bases from J; bases unmatched to any gene: 11. CDR3 nucleotides: TGTGCCAGTAGTATGGGATTGGGGACAGGGGTGTATAGCAATCAGCCCCAGCATTTT. Translation gives CASSMGLGTGVYSNQPQHF.

The chain has TRBV5-1 and TRBJ2-3; 9 bases align to TRBD2. V trimming: 4 bases; J trimming: 7 bases; junction bases outside the gene matches: 7. CDR3 length: 14 residues. Germline CDR1 and CDR2: SGHRS and YFSETQ. CDR3 sequence: CASSPGLAGHTQYF. The CDR3, as DNA: TGCGCCAGCAGCCCGGGACTAGCTGGCCATACGCAGTATTTT.

The chain couples TRBV4-1 to TRBJ2-3; tentatively, D is TRBD2 (6 bases). Germline V gene data show CDR1 as MGHRA and CDR2 as YSYEKL. V was clipped by 1 base and J by 1 base, with 12 bases between them. The CDR3 is made up of 16 amino acids. CDR3 sequence reads: CASSQVEGPGTDTQYF. The CDR3 nucleotides are TGCGCCAGCAGCCAAGTGGAGGGGCCGGGCACAGATACGCAGTATTTT.

The V gene is TRBV9, the J gene TRBJ1-1; a weak D match, TRBD1 (6 bases). V lost 0 bases, J lost 3 bases, and 15 bases lay in between. Germline V gene sequence: CDR1 SGDLS, CDR2 YYNGEE. CDR3 length: 16 amino acids. The CDR3 region is CASSVGGGARDTEAFF. The CDR3 DNA is TGTGCCAGCAGCGTAGGAGGGGGGGCGCGTGACACTGAAGCTTTCTTT.

The J gene is TRBJ1-1, the V gene TRBV28; TRBD1 is a possible D gene (6 bases). Per germline, CDR1 MDHEN and CDR2 SYDVKM. Deletions cut 2 bases from V and 0 bases from J, with 13 bases between. This CDR3 contains 16 residues. CDR3 sequence: CASSLPSSGVNTEAFF. CDR3 sequence (DNA): TGTGCCAGCAGTTTACCCTCTTCAGGGGTGAACACTGAAGCTTTCTTT.

This clone appeared a few times. This chain links TRBV28 with TRBJ1-2, with D possibly matching TRBD1 (5 bases). Germline V gene data show CDR1 as MDHEN and CDR2 as SYDVKM. Trimming took off 2 bases at V and 4 bases at J, with 14 bases between the two ends. The CDR3 is made up of 15 amino acids. CDR3 sequence (DNA): TGTGCCAGCAGTTTACGGGGGACGGGTTTCTATGGCTACACCTTC. Translation gives CASSLRGTGFYGYTF.

Written as DNA, the CDR3 is TGCGCCAGCAGCTTGGGATTGGGGACAGGGGGTAATGAGCAGTTCTTC. This codes for CASSLGLGTGGNEQFF. This rearrangement joins TRBV5-1 to TRBJ2-1; the match to TRBD1 covers 11 bases. With 0 bases clipped from V and 7 bases from J, the junction kept 6 bases outside the gene matches. Germline assignment: CDR1 SGHRS and CDR2 YFSETQ. The CDR3 length is 16 residues.

This chain links TRBV21-1 with TRBJ1-5; the DNA was not compared with TRBD1, the D call given in the table. TRBV21-1 is a pseudogene locus. This CDR3 spans 15 amino acids. DNA of the CDR3: TGTGCCAGCAGCTACGACGAGGGGGCCGGGCAGCCCCAGCATTTT. This translates into CASSYDEGAGQPQHF.

The V gene is TRBV2, the J gene TRBJ1-4; 8 bases fit TRBD1. J was trimmed by 8 bases and V by 6 bases; bases with no gene match: 8. From germline, CDR1 is SNHLY and CDR2 FYNNEI. The CDR3 runs to 14 residues. The CDR3 loop is CASRDGQGEEKLFF. The CDR3 coding sequence is TGTGCCAGCAGGGACGGACAGGGAGAAGAAAAACTGTTTTTT.

This clone was observed once. The chain uses TRBV5-4 and TRBJ2-7; 7 nucleotides agree with TRBD2. The CDR3 loop spans 16 amino acids. The germline V gene encodes CDR1 SGHNT and CDR2 YYREEE (reference sequence). Germline trimming cut 4 bases from V and 2 bases from J; bases unmatched to any gene: 12. CDR3 region: CASSRGRVGEAYEQYF. The CDR3 DNA reads TGTGCCAGCAGCCGGGGGAGGGTGGGAGAGGCCTACGAGCAGTACTTC.

This chain uses TRBV4-3 with TRBJ2-2, with 11 bases aligning to TRBD2. With V trimmed by 5 bases and J by 1 base, 3 bases remained unmatched. Germline V lookup: CDR1 LGHNA, CDR2 YSLEER. The CDR3 extends over 16 amino acids. The CDR3 DNA reads TGCGCCAGCAGCGCACTAGCGGGAGTGAACACCGGGGAGCTGTTTTTT. Translating gives CASSALAGVNTGELFF.

The gene calls are TRBV5-6 and TRBJ1-2, with 8 bases identical to TRBD1. V lost 1 base, J lost 8 bases, and 7 bases stayed unmatched. CDR3 length equals 14 residues. The germline CDR1 and CDR2 sequences are SGHDT and YYEEEE. The CDR3 DNA reads TGTGCCAGCAGCTTGCTGGACAGGGTGGACGGCTACACCTTC. Amino acid sequence: CASSLLDRVDGYTF.

The chain carries TRBV30 and TRBJ2-3; weak D call: TRBD1 (6 bases). From germline, CDR1 is GTSNPN and CDR2 SVGIG (reference sequence). V was trimmed by 5 bases and J by 3 bases, leaving 12 bases between them. CDR3 length equals 13 residues. The CDR3 loop is CAWQIQGTDTQYF. In nucleotides, the CDR3 is TGTGCCTGGCAGATACAGGGAACAGATACGCAGTATTTT.

CDR3 nucleotide sequence: TGTGCCATCAGTGCCAGGGGAGGGAGTTCACCCCTCCACTTT. As protein: CAISARGGSSPLHF. This chain joins TRBV10-3 and TRBJ1-6; weak D call: TRBD1 (6 bases). This CDR3 comprises 14 residues. V was clipped by 4 bases and J by 9 bases, with 13 bases between them. The germline CDR1 and CDR2 sequences are ENHRY and SYGVKD.

The chain couples TRBV7-2 to TRBJ2-2; no definite D call. Per the germline V gene, CDR1 is SGHTA and CDR2 is FQGNSA. The CDR3 has 14 residues. V lost 5 bases to trimming and J lost 4 bases, with 11 bases between them. The CDR3 loop reads CASSPNLSTGELFF. The CDR3 DNA follows: TGTGCCAGCAGCCCAAACTTGTCCACCGGGGAGCTGTTTTTT. The whole variable domain, remainder taken from reference TRBV7-2 and TRBJ2-2, is GAGVSQSPSNKVTEKGKDVELRCDPISGHTALYWYRQSLGQGLEFLIYFQGNSAPDKSGLPSDRFSAERTGGSVSTLTIQRTQQEDSAVYLCASSPNLSTGELFFGEGSRLTVL.